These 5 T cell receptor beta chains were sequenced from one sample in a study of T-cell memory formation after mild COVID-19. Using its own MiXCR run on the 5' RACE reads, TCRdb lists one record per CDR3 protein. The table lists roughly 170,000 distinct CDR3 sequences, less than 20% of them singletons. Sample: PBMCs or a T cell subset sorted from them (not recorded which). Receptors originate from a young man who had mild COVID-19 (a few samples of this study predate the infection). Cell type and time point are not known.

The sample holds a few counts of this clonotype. CDR3 in DNA: TGTGCCAGCAGCAAGGACAGGGGTAATGAGCAGTTCTTC. Its translation: CASSKDRGNEQFF. The chain has TRBV7-7 and TRBJ2-1; 9 bases are shared with TRBD1. The CDR3 contains 13 residues. The germline V gene has CDR1 SSHAT and CDR2 FNYEAQ (reference sequence). The V and J ends lost 5 bases and 7 bases, in that order; junction bases with no gene match: 3.

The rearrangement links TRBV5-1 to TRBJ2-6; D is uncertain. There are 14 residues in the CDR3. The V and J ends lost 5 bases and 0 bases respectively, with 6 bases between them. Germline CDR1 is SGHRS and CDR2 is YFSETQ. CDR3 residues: CASRDPSGANVLTF. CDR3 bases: TGCGCCAGCAGGGACCCCTCTGGGGCCAACGTCCTGACTTTC.

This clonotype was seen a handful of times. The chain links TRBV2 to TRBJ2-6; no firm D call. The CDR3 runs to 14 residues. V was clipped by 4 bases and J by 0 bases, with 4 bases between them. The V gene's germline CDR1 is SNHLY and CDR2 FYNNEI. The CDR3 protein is CASSVDSGANVLTF. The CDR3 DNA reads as TGTGCCAGCAGTGTAGACTCTGGGGCCAACGTCCTGACTTTC.

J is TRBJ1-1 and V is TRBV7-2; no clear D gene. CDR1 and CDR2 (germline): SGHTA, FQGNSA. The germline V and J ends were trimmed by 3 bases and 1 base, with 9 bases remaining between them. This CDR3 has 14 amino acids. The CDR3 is CASSFYGGNTEAFF. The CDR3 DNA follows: TGTGCCAGCAGCTTTTACGGCGGGAACACTGAAGCTTTCTTT. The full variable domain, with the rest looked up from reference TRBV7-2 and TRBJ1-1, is GAGVSQSPSNKVTEKGKDVELRCDPISGHTALYWYRQSLGQGLEFLIYFQGNSAPDKSGLPSDRFSAERTGGSVSTLTIQRTQQEDSAVYLCASSFYGGNTEAFFGQGTRLTVV.

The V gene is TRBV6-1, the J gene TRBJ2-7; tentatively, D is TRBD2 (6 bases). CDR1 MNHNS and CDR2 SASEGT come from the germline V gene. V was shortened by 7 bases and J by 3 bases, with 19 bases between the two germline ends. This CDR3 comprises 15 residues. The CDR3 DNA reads TGTGCCAGCATTCGGGGCAGTCCCGGGGGCTACGAGCAGTACGTC. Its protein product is CASIRGSPGGYEQYV.